Below, one T cell receptor beta chain is given with its context. CDR3 length: 16 residues. V was trimmed by 7 bases and J by 5 bases, leaving 18 bases between them. Germline V CDR1 and CDR2: SGHAT, FQNNGV. The data stem from a study of neoadjuvant anti-PD-1 for oral cavity cancer. These oral cavity squamous cell carcinomas were HPV-negative and locally advanced. Data came from immunoSEQ multiplex PCR; TCRdb stores just in-frame clones and leaves some out. Counted here are more than 50,000 clones, 70% to 85% occurring once; the ten biggest clones make up roughly 2.6%. The source material was PBMCs, sampled before nivolumab (anti-PD-1) treatment. The receptor was derived from a person between 40 and 79 years old with oral cavity squamous cell carcinoma. The chain combines TRBV11-2 with TRBJ1-6; D is possibly TRBD1 (5 bases). The CDR3 DNA reads TGTGCCAGCACCCTCACTTGGGGGGTTGATAATTCACCCCTCCACTTT. Translation: CASTLTWGVDNSPLHF.